The clone carrying this TCR beta chain was recorded only once. The data originate from a study of control samples from healthy donors and cancer patients. Measured with immunoSEQ multiplex PCR; TCRdb has only the in-frame clones, and not every one. Of about 98,000 clones detected, around 80% appear once; the ten largest clones hold 2% to 2.5%. The CDR3 is made up of 13 amino acids. Trimming shortened V by 0 bases and J by 4 bases, and 7 bases separated the two germline ends. CDR1 SGHRS and CDR2 YFSETQ come from the germline V gene. The V and J genes are TRBV5-1 and TRBJ1-2; D is possibly TRBD1 (5 bases). The sequenced sample was blood. The receptor was isolated from a man in his fifties or sixties in good health. The CDR3 protein is CASSLAGGYGYTF. CDR3 nucleotides: TGCGCCAGCAGCTTGGCCGGGGGCTATGGCTACACCTTC.